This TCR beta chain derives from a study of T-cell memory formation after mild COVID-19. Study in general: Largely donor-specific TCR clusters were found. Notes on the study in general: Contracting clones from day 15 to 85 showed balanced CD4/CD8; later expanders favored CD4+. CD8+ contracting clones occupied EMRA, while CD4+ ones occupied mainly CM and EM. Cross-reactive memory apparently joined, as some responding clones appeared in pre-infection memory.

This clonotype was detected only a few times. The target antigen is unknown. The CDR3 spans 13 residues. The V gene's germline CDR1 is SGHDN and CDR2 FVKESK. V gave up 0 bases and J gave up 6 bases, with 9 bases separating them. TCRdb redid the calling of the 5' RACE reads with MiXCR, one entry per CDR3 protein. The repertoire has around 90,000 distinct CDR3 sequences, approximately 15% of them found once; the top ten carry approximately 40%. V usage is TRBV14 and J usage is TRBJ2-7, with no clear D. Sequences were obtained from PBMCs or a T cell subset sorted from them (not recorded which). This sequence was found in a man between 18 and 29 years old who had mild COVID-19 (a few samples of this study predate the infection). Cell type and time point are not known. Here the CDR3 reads CASSQESGSEQYF. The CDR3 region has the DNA TGTGCCAGCAGCCAAGAAAGTGGCTCCGAGCAGTACTTC. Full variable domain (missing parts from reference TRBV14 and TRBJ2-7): EAGVTQFPSHSVIEKGQTVTLRCDPISGHDNLYWYRRVMGKEIKFLLHFVKESKQDESGMPNNRFLAERTGGTYSTLKVQPAELEDSGVYFCASSQESGSEQYFGPGTRLTVT.